The present entry profiles one T cell receptor beta chain with its context. The data were taken from a study of cytomegalovirus exposure and HLA in healthy donors. Amplification used 60 Vbeta primers and 13 Jbeta primers. Assay: immunoSEQ multiplex PCR; the TCRdb copy retains only in-frame clones and omits some. The data hold some 120,000 clones, with about four fifths observed a single time. The CDR3 contains 17 residues. The V gene's germline CDR1 is SGHTA and CDR2 FQGTGA. Trimming removed 6 bases from V and 0 bases from J, with 18 bases in between. Source material: PBMCs. The chain uses TRBV7-3 and TRBJ2-1, with D possibly TRBD1 on 6 matching bases. The TCR comes from a man younger than 40 in good health and CMV-seropositive. The CDR3 nucleotides read TGTGCCAGCAGACTCACAGGGTCTGAGAGCTCCTACAATGAGCAGTTCTTC. Its translation is CASRLTGSESSYNEQFF.